This T cell receptor (beta chain) was profiled in a study of Siglec-9 on CD8 T cells in melanoma. Note on this clone: Antigen: not known.

Findings and caveats of the study: In melanoma tumors, a Siglec-9-marked effector memory CD8+ subset reportedly appeared to accumulate.

Repertoires were generated with immunoSEQ multiplex PCR, while TCRdb's copy carries only in-frame clones and drops some. This sample has 25,000 to 35,000 clones; about 80% occur once, and the top ten carry nearly 6%. The CDR3 is 13 amino acids. The V end was cut by 3 bases, the J end by 5 bases, with 11 bases between. The germline gives CDR1 SEHNR, CDR2 FQNEAQ (reference sequence). The sample comprised Siglec-9- CD8+ T cells sorted from blood. The receptor was derived from a human donor in good health. The chain links TRBV7-9 to TRBJ2-7; tentative D call: TRBD2 (5 bases). CDR3 DNA sequence: TGTGCCAGCAGCTTTGGAGGAACCGACGAGCAGTACGTC. It yields the protein CASSFGGTDEQYV.